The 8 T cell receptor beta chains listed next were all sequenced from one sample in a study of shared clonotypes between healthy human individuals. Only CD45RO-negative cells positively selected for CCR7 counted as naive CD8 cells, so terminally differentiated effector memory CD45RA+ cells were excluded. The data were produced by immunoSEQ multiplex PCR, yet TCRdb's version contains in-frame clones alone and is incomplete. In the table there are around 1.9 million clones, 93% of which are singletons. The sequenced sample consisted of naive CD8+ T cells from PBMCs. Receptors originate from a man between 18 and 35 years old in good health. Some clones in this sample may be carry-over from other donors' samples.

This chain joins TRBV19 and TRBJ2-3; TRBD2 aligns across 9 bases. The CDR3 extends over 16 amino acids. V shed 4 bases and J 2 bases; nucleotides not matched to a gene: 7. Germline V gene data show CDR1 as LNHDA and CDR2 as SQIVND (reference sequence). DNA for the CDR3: TGTGCCAGTAGTACGCGGGGACTAGCCCTCACAGATACGCAGTATTTT. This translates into CASSTRGLALTDTQYF.

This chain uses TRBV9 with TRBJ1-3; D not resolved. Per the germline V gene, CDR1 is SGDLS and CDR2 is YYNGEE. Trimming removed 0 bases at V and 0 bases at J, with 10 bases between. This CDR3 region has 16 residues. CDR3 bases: TGTGCCAGCAGCGTAGAGCCAGGTAGCTCTGGAAACACCATATATTTT. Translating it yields CASSVEPGSSGNTIYF. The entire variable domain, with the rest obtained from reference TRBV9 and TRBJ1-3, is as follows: DSGVTQTPKHLITATGQRVTLRCSPRSGDLSVYWYQQSLDQGLQFLIQYYNGEERAKGNILERFSAQQFPDLHSELNLSSLELGDSALYFCASSVEPGSSGNTIYFGEGSWLTVV.

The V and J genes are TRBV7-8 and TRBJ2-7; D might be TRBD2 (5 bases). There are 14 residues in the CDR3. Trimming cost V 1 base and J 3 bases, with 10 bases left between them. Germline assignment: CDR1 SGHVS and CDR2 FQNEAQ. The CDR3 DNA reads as TGTGCCAGCAGCTTAGGCGGGCCCTTCTACGAGCAGTACTTC. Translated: CASSLGGPFYEQYF.

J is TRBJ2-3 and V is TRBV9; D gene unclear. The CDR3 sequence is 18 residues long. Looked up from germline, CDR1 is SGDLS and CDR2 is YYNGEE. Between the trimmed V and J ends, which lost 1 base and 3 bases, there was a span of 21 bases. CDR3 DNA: TGTGCCAGCAGCGTATTTGGGCGGACGGATTTCGGGACAGATACGCAGTATTTT. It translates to CASSVFGRTDFGTDTQYF. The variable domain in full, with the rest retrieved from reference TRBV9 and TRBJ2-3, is DSGVTQTPKHLITATGQRVTLRCSPRSGDLSVYWYQQSLDQGLQFLIQYYNGEERAKGNILERFSAQQFPDLHSELNLSSLELGDSALYFCASSVFGRTDFGTDTQYFGPGTRLTVL.

The CDR3 spells CASSLEFSGNYEQYF. The CDR3 DNA follows: TGTGCCAGCAGCTTAGAGTTTAGCGGGAACTACGAGCAGTACTTC. The chain combines TRBV11-2 with TRBJ2-7; 8 nucleotides match TRBD2. Germline V gene data show CDR1 as SGHAT and CDR2 as FQNNGV. The CDR3 has 15 residues. With V trimmed by 0 bases and J by 3 bases, 4 bases remained unmatched.

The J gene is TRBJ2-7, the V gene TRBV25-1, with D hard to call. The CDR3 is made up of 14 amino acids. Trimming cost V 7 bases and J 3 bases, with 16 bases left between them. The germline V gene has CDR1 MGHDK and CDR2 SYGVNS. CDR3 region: CASMSVKDHYEQYF. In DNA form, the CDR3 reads TGTGCCAGCATGTCAGTAAAAGACCACTACGAGCAGTACTTC.

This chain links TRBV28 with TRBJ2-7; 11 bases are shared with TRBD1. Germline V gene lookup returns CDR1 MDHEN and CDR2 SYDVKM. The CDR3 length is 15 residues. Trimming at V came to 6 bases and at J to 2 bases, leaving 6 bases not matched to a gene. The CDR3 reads CASRPPGQGAYEQYF. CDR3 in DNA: TGTGCCAGCAGACCCCCGGGACAGGGGGCCTACGAGCAGTACTTC.

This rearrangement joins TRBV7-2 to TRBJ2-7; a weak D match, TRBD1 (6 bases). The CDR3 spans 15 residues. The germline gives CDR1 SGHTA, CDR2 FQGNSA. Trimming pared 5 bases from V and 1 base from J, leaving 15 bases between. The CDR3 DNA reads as TGTGCCAGCAGCGCCCCTCCAGGGGTATCCTACGAGCAGTACTTC. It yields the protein CASSAPPGVSYEQYF.